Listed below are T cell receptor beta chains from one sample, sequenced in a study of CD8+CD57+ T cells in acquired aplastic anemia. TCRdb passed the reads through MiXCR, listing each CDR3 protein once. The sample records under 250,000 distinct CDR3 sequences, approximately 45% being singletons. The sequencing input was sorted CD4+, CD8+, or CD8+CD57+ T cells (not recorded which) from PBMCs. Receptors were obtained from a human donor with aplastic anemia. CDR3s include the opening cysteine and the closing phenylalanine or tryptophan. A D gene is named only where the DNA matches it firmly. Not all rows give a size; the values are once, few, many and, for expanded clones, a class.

TGTGCCAGTAGTGTAGACACCACAGGGGCCGAGCAGTACTTC CASSVDTTGAEQYF TRBJ2-7 TRBD1 TRBV19 -
TGTGCCAGCAGCTTAGCGATAGCCAAAAACATTCAGTACTTC CASSLAIAKNIQYF TRBJ2-4 - TRBV7-9 many
TGCAGCGTTGAGCCCGGGACTAGCGGGAGCACAGATACGCAGTATTTT CSVEPGTSGSTDTQYF TRBJ2-3 TRBD2 TRBV29-1 few
TGTGCCAGCAGCGTAGGGACAGTGATGGAGACCCAGTACTTC CASSVGTVMETQYF TRBJ2-5 - TRBV9 once
TGTGCCAGCAGCGTAGGTGACAGGGATGAAAAACTGTTTTTT CASSVGDRDEKLFF TRBJ1-4 TRBD1 TRBV9 many
TGTGCCAGCAGTGAAAGCTATTCCGAGCAGTACTTC CASSESYSEQYF TRBJ2-7 - TRBV6-1 -
TGTGCCAGCAGCCTGGCCGGGACAGGAGTGTTCTTC CASSLAGTGVFF TRBJ2-1 TRBD1 TRBV9 -
TGCGCCAGCAGCCACGTGGGCCAAGACCAAGAGACCCAGTACTTC CASSHVGQDQETQYF TRBJ2-5 - TRBV4-1 many
TGTGCCAGCACGCAGCGGGGGGGCCTGAGAGAGACCCAGTACTTC CASTQRGGLRETQYF TRBJ2-5 TRBD2 TRBV7-9 once
TGCGCCAGCAGTTACGGCCTTTCAGTCGAGCAGTACTTC CASSYGLSVEQYF TRBJ2-7 - TRBV5-1 -
TGCAGTGCTAGGGGCGGGGGGGCGTACGAGCAGTTCTTC CSARGGGAYEQFF TRBJ2-1 TRBD2 TRBV20-1 -
TGTGCCAGCAGCCCCAGACAGGGCCCCTACGAGCAGTACTTC CASSPRQGPYEQYF TRBJ2-7 TRBD1 TRBV7-9 many
TGTGCCACCAGTGATTTGGCCGGGGTCGGCTACACCTTC CATSDLAGVGYTF TRBJ1-2 - TRBV24-1 -
TGTGCCAGCAGCCCCCGACAGGGATGGGGCCGTGAAAAACTGTTTTTT CASSPRQGWGREKLFF TRBJ1-4 TRBD1 TRBV3-1 many
TGTGCCAGCAGCTTACAGGGGAGGGATGAAAAACTGTTTTTT CASSLQGRDEKLFF TRBJ1-4 - TRBV7-8 many
TGTGCCAGCCCGCCCCAGGAAAGCTCCTACGAGCAGTACTTC CASPPQESSYEQYF TRBJ2-7 - TRBV2 many
TGTGCCAGCAGCCAAGGGTCAGAGGGTGAGGATGGCTACACCTTC CASSQGSEGEDGYTF TRBJ1-2 - TRBV4-2 many
TGCAGTGCTAGAGACAGGGGCTCCTACAATGAGCAGTTCTTC CSARDRGSYNEQFF TRBJ2-1 - TRBV20-1 many
TGTGCCAGCAGTTTTCGGGGGAACCGAGAGACCCAGTACTTC CASSFRGNRETQYF TRBJ2-5 - TRBV25-1 -
TGTGCCAGCAGTGAAGCCCGGACAGGGGGCAATGAGCAGTTCTTC CASSEARTGGNEQFF TRBJ2-1 TRBD1 TRBV2 few
TGTGCCAGCGAGATAGGCAGTCTAAGTGAGCAGTTCTTC CASEIGSLSEQFF TRBJ2-1 - TRBV28 few
TGCGCCAGCAGCCAAGCCGGCTATAGCAATCAGCCCCAGCATTTT CASSQAGYSNQPQHF TRBJ1-5 - TRBV4-3 many
TGCGCCAGCAGCCAAGAACGGGCGGGAGGTAACTACAATGAGCAGTTCTTC CASSQERAGGNYNEQFF TRBJ2-1 TRBD2 TRBV4-1 -
TGCGCCAGCAGCCCCCGGGACCCGTCCATTTACGAGCAGTACTTC CASSPRDPSIYEQYF TRBJ2-7 - TRBV5-1 -
TGTGCCAGCAGTCCGCGGGGGGATGGGGAGACCCAGTACTTC CASSPRGDGETQYF TRBJ2-5 TRBD2 TRBV7-8 many
TGCAGTGCTAGAGACCTCCTCGGGAGGCTAGCGGGAGTCGGAGAGACCCAGTACTTC CSARDLLGRLAGVGETQYF TRBJ2-5 TRBD2 TRBV20-1 -